The present entry profiles one TCR beta chain with its context. These data belong to a study of shared T cell receptors in the human thymus. After removal of 5 bases from V and 1 base from J, the junction contained 13 bases not matched to a gene. Germline assignment: CDR1 SGHAT and CDR2 FQNNGV. The CDR3 loop spans 18 amino acids. Using immunoSEQ multiplex PCR, the repertoire was profiled, and TCRdb retains in-frame clones only, with some absent. The table records hundreds of thousands of clones, around 78% of them present only once. This sample also belongs to another study, concerning human thymus T cells. From that report: Donors were healthy Finnish infants having corrective surgery for congenital heart defects.

The clonotype comes from a boy in the first two years of life with a congenital heart defect. The genes are TRBV11-2 and TRBJ2-3; 9 positions match TRBD2. Sequenced input: thymocytes. Here the CDR3 reads CASSHGIAGVGGTDTQYF. In DNA form, the CDR3 reads TGTGCCAGCAGCCATGGTATAGCGGGAGTGGGGGGCACAGATACGCAGTATTTT.